Shown below are 26 T cell receptor beta chains from a single sample sequenced in a study of cytomegalovirus exposure and HLA in healthy donors. PCR amplification relied on 60 Vbeta primers (plus 13 Jbeta primers). Using immunoSEQ multiplex PCR, the repertoire was profiled, and TCRdb retains in-frame clones only, with some absent. The sample records over 150,000 clones, roughly 80% being singletons. The specimen was PBMCs. All receptors come from a woman aged 30 to 39 in good health and CMV-seronegative.

The rearrangement uses TRBV30 and TRBJ2-3; the match to TRBD2 covers 8 bases. The CDR3 runs 17 residues. Germline CDR1 reads GTSNPN; CDR2 reads SVGIG (reference sequence). J gave up 3 bases and V 0 bases, and 11 bases lay outside the gene matches. The CDR3 DNA reads TGTGCCTGGAGTGTACCCGGGACTAGAGGGCGAACAGATACGCAGTATTTT. It translates to CAWSVPGTRGRTDTQYF.

V gene TRBV27 combines with J gene TRBJ1-1; TRBD1 might be the D (5 bases). Looked up from germline, CDR1 is MNHEY and CDR2 is SMNVEV (reference sequence). Trimming removed 3 bases at V and 2 bases at J, with 10 bases between. This CDR3 spans 14 amino acids. DNA of the CDR3: TGTGCCAGCAGTTTTTTAGGGGCTAACACTGAAGCTTTCTTT. Residues: CASSFLGANTEAFF.

The chain employs TRBV5-4 and TRBJ2-7; TRBD1 agrees at 7 bases. CDR3 length equals 16 residues. V was pared by 4 bases and J by 6 bases, with 16 bases of the junction left unmatched. Per germline, CDR1 SGHNT and CDR2 YYREEE (reference sequence). CDR3 nucleotides: TGTGCCAGCAGCCCCGCGTCCCGGGACAGTTTTGGCGAGCAGTACTTC. This codes for CASSPASRDSFGEQYF.

The rearrangement uses TRBV9 and TRBJ2-1; 8 bases align to TRBD2. Looked up from germline, CDR1 is SGDLS and CDR2 is YYNGEE. The CDR3 is 16 amino acids. Germline trimming cut 1 base from V and 6 bases from J; bases unmatched to any gene: 9. DNA of the CDR3: TGTGCCAGCAGCGTATACCCAGCGGGGGTAAGCAATGAGCAGTTCTTC. This gives the protein CASSVYPAGVSNEQFF.

This clone appeared a single time. V is TRBV5-1 and J is TRBJ2-5; the D gene is possibly TRBD2 (6 bases). V was cut by 1 base and J by 4 bases, with 14 bases left in between. The CDR3 sequence is 15 residues long. Germline CDR1 SGHRS, CDR2 YFSETQ. The CDR3 reads CASSLWGLLAETQYF. In nucleotides, the CDR3 is TGCGCCAGCAGCTTGTGGGGACTCCTAGCAGAGACCCAGTACTTC. The variable domain in full, completed from reference TRBV5-1 and TRBJ2-5, reads KAGVTQTPRYLIKTRGQQVTLSCSPISGHRSVSWYQQTPGQGLQFLFEYFSETQRNKGNFPGRFSGRQFSNSRSEMNVSTLELGDSALYLCASSLWGLLAETQYFGPGTRLLVL.

The chain links TRBV4-1 to TRBJ2-7; maybe TRBD2 (5 bases). Trimming took 0 bases from V and 6 from J, leaving 12 bases between them. This CDR3 comprises 14 residues. CDR1 is MGHRA and CDR2 is YSYEKL in the germline V gene. CDR3: CASSQDPIEGEQYF. The CDR3 DNA is TGCGCCAGCAGCCAAGATCCGATCGAGGGCGAGCAGTACTTC.

V usage is TRBV9 and J usage is TRBJ1-3; D gene uncertain. Deletions cut 3 bases from V and 0 bases from J, with 16 bases between. Germline CDR1 and CDR2: SGDLS and YYNGEE. The CDR3 is made up of 17 amino acids. DNA of the CDR3: TGTGCCAGCAGCGCCACCCCCACCCCACTCTCTGGAAACACCATATATTTT. Its translation: CASSATPTPLSGNTIYF.

This chain connects TRBV6-5 to TRBJ2-7; 11 bases match TRBD2. The V gene's germline CDR1 is MNHEY and CDR2 SVGAGI. Trimming cost V 5 bases and J 2 bases; bases outside gene matches: 2. The CDR3 has 14 residues. CDR3 in amino acids: CASSLSGRAYEQYF. CDR3 DNA: TGTGCCAGCAGTCTTAGCGGGAGGGCCTACGAGCAGTACTTC.

This clone was seen a few times. As DNA, the CDR3 is TGTGCCAGCAGTTACTCGATTAGCCGACCAAACACTGAAGCTTTCTTT. Translation: CASSYSISRPNTEAFF. This chain connects TRBV6-5 to TRBJ1-1; D remains ambiguous. V was cut by 0 bases and J by 2 bases, with 13 bases left in between. Germline assignment: CDR1 MNHEY and CDR2 SVGAGI. The CDR3 has 16 residues.

J is TRBJ2-1 and V is TRBV27, with TRBD2 as a possible D gene (6 bases). The CDR3 length is 14 residues. The V end was cut by 2 bases, the J end by 9 bases, with 14 bases between. Germline V gene data show CDR1 as MNHEY and CDR2 as SMNVEV (reference sequence). This CDR3 is CASSLGREFGEQFF. DNA for the CDR3: TGTGCCAGCAGTTTAGGTCGGGAGTTTGGTGAGCAGTTCTTC.

This chain uses TRBV4-2 with TRBJ2-5; D remains ambiguous. The germline V gene encodes CDR1 LGHNA and CDR2 YNFKEQ. The CDR3 consists of 13 residues. V lost 0 bases and J 9 bases, leaving 11 bases between the germline ends. CDR3 nucleotides: TGTGCCAGCAGCCAAGACCCACAGTCCTCCCAGTACTTC. Protein: CASSQDPQSSQYF.

The CDR3 DNA reads TGTGCCAGCAGCTCGGGACTAGGAGCCTACAATGAGCAGTTCTTC. Residues: CASSSGLGAYNEQFF. The genes are TRBV2 and TRBJ2-1; 8 bases are shared with TRBD2. The ends lost 6 bases at V and 2 bases at J; junction bases unmatched: 6. CDR1 SNHLY and CDR2 FYNNEI come from the germline V gene. CDR3 length: 15 amino acids. The entire variable domain, with the rest obtained from reference TRBV2 and TRBJ2-1, is as follows: EPEVTQTPSHQVTQMGQEVILRCVPISNHLYFYWYRQILGQKVEFLVSFYNNEISEKSEIFDDQFSVERPDGSNFTLKIRSTKLEDSAMYFCASSSGLGAYNEQFFGPGTRLTVL.

V gene TRBV2 combines with J gene TRBJ1-5; D perhaps matches TRBD1 (5 bases). This CDR3 is built from 13 residues. Germline assignment: CDR1 SNHLY and CDR2 FYNNEI. Trimming pared 4 bases from V and 5 bases from J, leaving 9 bases between. Written as DNA, the CDR3 is TGTGCCAGCAGTGCGGGGGGAGATCAGCCCCAGCATTTT. It encodes CASSAGGDQPQHF. Based on the CDR3 plus reference TRBV2 and TRBJ1-5, the full variable domain is EPEVTQTPSHQVTQMGQEVILRCVPISNHLYFYWYRQILGQKVEFLVSFYNNEISEKSEIFDDQFSVERPDGSNFTLKIRSTKLEDSAMYFCASSAGGDQPQHFGDGTRLSIL.

The V and J genes are TRBV7-3 and TRBJ2-5, with TRBD1 matching over 7 bases. The CDR3 has 15 amino acids. Trimming cost V 5 bases and J 0 bases; bases outside gene matches: 6. Germline V CDR1 and CDR2: SGHTA, FQGTGA. The CDR3: CASSLMGTDQETQYF. In DNA, the CDR3 is TGTGCCAGCAGCCTAATGGGGACAGACCAAGAGACCCAGTACTTC.

The CDR3 sequence is CASSLDGLPLHF. The CDR3 coding sequence is TGTGCCAGCAGCTTAGATGGCTTACCCCTCCACTTT. This chain connects TRBV7-9 to TRBJ1-6; no definite D call. The CDR3 consists of 12 residues. The ends were cut back, 1 base at V and 12 bases at J, with 7 bases in the middle. The germline V gene has CDR1 SEHNR and CDR2 FQNEAQ (reference sequence). Complete variable domain (other parts from reference TRBV7-9 and TRBJ1-6): DTGVSQNPRHKITKRGQNVTFRCDPISEHNRLYWYRQTLGQGPEFLTYFQNEAQLEKSRLLSDRFSAERPKGSFSTLEIQRTEQGDSAMYLCASSLDGLPLHFGNGTRLTVT.

The chain recombines TRBV6-1 with TRBJ2-7, with D possibly TRBD1 on 6 matching bases. This CDR3 comprises 16 residues. The germline V gene encodes CDR1 MNHNS and CDR2 SASEGT. The V gene lost 3 bases and the J gene lost 2 bases, with 17 bases spanning the gap. This chain's CDR3 is CASSESGGWNPYEQYF. The CDR3 nucleotides read TGTGCCAGCAGTGAGTCTGGGGGCTGGAATCCCTACGAGCAGTACTTC.

This clone was picked up one time. The V gene is TRBV10-3, the J gene TRBJ1-1; 8 nucleotides align to TRBD1. This CDR3 has 14 amino acids. V was clipped by 4 bases and J by 5 bases; unmatched bases: 6. Per the germline V gene, CDR1 is ENHRY and CDR2 is SYGVKD. In DNA, the CDR3 is TGTGCCATCAGTGTACTGGACAGGGAGACTGAAGCTTTCTTT. Encoded protein: CAISVLDRETEAFF.

This clone has just a few counts. This chain links TRBV27 with TRBJ1-5; unclear D gene. V was trimmed by 8 bases and J by 4 bases, leaving 9 bases between them. CDR3 size: 12 residues. The germline V gene encodes CDR1 MNHEY and CDR2 SMNVEV (reference sequence). The CDR3 DNA follows: TGTGCCAGCTCCTCAACAAATCAGCCCCAGCATTTT. This sequence encodes CASSSTNQPQHF.

This chain connects TRBV6-5 to TRBJ1-2; unclear D gene. The CDR3 contains 11 residues. Germline CDR1 is MNHEY and CDR2 is SVGAGI. V lost 9 bases and J lost 3, with 8 bases in between. The CDR3 loop is CASFAYYGYTF. The CDR3 bases are TGTGCCAGTTTCGCGTACTATGGCTACACCTTC.

The J gene is TRBJ2-5, the V gene TRBV21-1; the table calls TRBD1, which could not be checked here. TRBV21-1 is recorded as a pseudogene. This CDR3 has 14 amino acids. The CDR3 reads CASSKEVGEETQYF. The CDR3 nucleotides read TGTGCCAGCAGCAAAGAGGTAGGGGAAGAGACCCAGTACTTC.

V is TRBV10-3 and J is TRBJ2-5; TRBD2 agrees at 9 bases. Trimming removed 6 bases from V and 11 bases from J; junction bases left unmatched: 4. The CDR3 length is 11 residues. Germline loops: CDR1 ENHRY, CDR2 SYGVKD. CDR3 region: CAIRASGEQYF. The CDR3 DNA is TGTGCCATCAGGGCTAGCGGGGAGCAGTACTTC.

Only one count was recorded for this clone. J is TRBJ2-7 and V is TRBV4-1; maybe TRBD1 (6 bases). The CDR3 has 18 amino acids. The V and J ends lost 0 bases and 3 bases respectively, with 21 bases between them. Germline lookup yields CDR1 MGHRA and CDR2 YSYEKL. The CDR3 reads CASSQEGASNGPNYEQYF. In DNA, the CDR3 is TGCGCCAGCAGCCAAGAGGGGGCATCGAACGGCCCGAACTACGAGCAGTACTTC.

To note about this clone: The junction differs from germline at one of its ends, possibly a read error. Other nucleotide sequences in the sample specify the same CDR3. V usage is TRBV4-1 and J usage is TRBJ1-2; weak D call: TRBD1 (6 bases). The CDR3 consists of 15 residues. The germline V gene has CDR1 MGHRA and CDR2 YSYEKL. The CDR3 sequence is CASSQEGASFYGYTF. The DNA for the CDR3 is TGCGCCAGCAGCCAAGAGGGGGCCAGCTTCTATGGTTACACCTTC.

The chain links TRBV5-4 to TRBJ2-2; TRBD1 aligns across 9 bases. This CDR3 is built from 17 residues. The V gene end was trimmed by 4 bases and the J gene end by 7 bases; junction bases not matched to a gene: 14. Germline V lookup: CDR1 SGHNT, CDR2 YYREEE (reference sequence). The CDR3 region is CASSRYYRQGVIGELFF. CDR3 in DNA: TGTGCCAGCAGCCGATACTACCGACAGGGGGTTATCGGGGAGCTGTTTTTT.

The rearrangement joins TRBV6-1 to TRBJ2-1; D remains ambiguous. Germline CDR1 is MNHNS and CDR2 is SASEGT. The CDR3 is made up of 13 amino acids. Trimming removed 0 bases at V and 12 bases at J, with 12 bases between. The CDR3 DNA sequence: TGTGCCAGCAGTGAAGCCGGAGTACTGTTGCAGTTCTTC. It is translated as CASSEAGVLLQFF.

The V and J genes are TRBV5-1 and TRBJ2-5, with D tentatively TRBD2 (5 bases). This CDR3 comprises 13 residues. The V end lost 5 bases, the J end lost 11 bases, and 19 bases lay between the germline ends. Germline V gene lookup returns CDR1 SGHRS and CDR2 YFSETQ. DNA for the CDR3: TGCGCCAGCAGTCTGGTGTCCGTGAGGGAGCAGTACTTC. Its translation: CASSLVSVREQYF.